These 12 T cell receptor beta chains were all obtained from the same sample, sequenced in a study of T cell clonality in common variable immunodeficiency. The table came from immunoSEQ multiplex PCR; TCRdb's copy has only in-frame clones and leaves some out. Observed in the sample are 57,000 or so clones, none of them singletons. The specimen was peripheral blood mononuclear cells. The receptors originated from a person between 18 and 70 years old in good health.

This clone has ten or more counts. The read gets to within 3 residues of the CDR3 end, and the germline J gene fills in the rest. V is TRBV20-1 and J is TRBJ2-2; 14 positions agree with TRBD2. Germline values: CDR1 DFQATT, CDR2 SNEGSKA (reference sequence). The CDR3 runs to 18 residues. V lost 0 bases and J lost 6; bases outside the gene matches: 9. CDR3 bases read: TGCAGTGCTAGAGATCTGGGACTAGCGGGAGTGGGCGCCGGGGAG. Protein sequence: CSARDLGLAGVGAGE. The complete CDR3 protein is CSARDLGLAGVGAGELFF.

There are many counts of this clone. The CDR3 goes on 3 residues after the read ends, and that part is filled in from the germline J gene. J is TRBJ1-3 and V is TRBV18; no definite D call. Germline V gene sequence: CDR1 KGHSH, CDR2 LQKENI. With 6 bases removed from V and 0 bases from J, the gap between germline ends came to 3 bases. The CDR3 sequence is 12 residues long. Partial CDR3 DNA: TGTGCCAGCTCGGCCTCTGGAAACACC. Protein sequence: CASSASGNT. The entire CDR3 protein reads CASSASGNTIYF.

This clone came up many times. Its ends do not fully match the called genes, so a read error is possible. The CDR3 reads CASSTGQGNEQYF. The sequenced CDR3 bases are TGTGCTAGCAGCACTGGGCAGGGGAACGAG. The rearrangement links TRBV7-7 to TRBJ2-7; a weak D match, TRBD1 (6 bases). The read terminates 3 residues ahead of where the CDR3 ends, so the germline J gene completes it. Looked up from germline, CDR1 is SSHAT and CDR2 is FNYEAQ (reference sequence). The CDR3 contains 13 residues.

Many counts were recorded for this clone. The read halts 3 residues ahead of the CDR3 end, with the missing end drawn from the germline J gene. V gene TRBV6-4 combines with J gene TRBJ2-3, with TRBD2 matching over 10 bases. Germline V gene data show CDR1 as MRHNA and CDR2 as SNTAGT. With 7 bases clipped from V and 1 base from J, the junction kept 8 bases outside the gene matches. CDR3 length: 16 residues. The CDR3 here is CASTPGLANRTDTQYF. The CDR3 bases that were read are TGTGCCAGCACCCCGGGACTAGCGAACCGCACAGATACG.

This clone was recorded at least ten times. CDR3 amino acids: CASSQNRDRVAAFF. The CDR3 bases that were read are TGTGCCAGCAGCCAAAACCGGGACAGGGTCGCA. This chain uses TRBV7-8 with TRBJ1-1; 9 bases agree with TRBD1. The sequence runs out 3 residues before the end of the CDR3; the remainder is reconstructed from the germline J gene. The CDR3 runs to 14 residues. Per germline, CDR1 SGHVS and CDR2 FQNEAQ.

This clone appeared many times. The CDR3 end falls 3 residues outside the read, so it is completed with the germline J gene. V is TRBV19 and J is TRBJ1-1; a weak D match, TRBD1 (6 bases). CDR1 is LNHDA, CDR2 SQIVND, per germline (reference sequence). The CDR3 runs 13 residues. Partial CDR3 DNA: TGTGCCAGTAGTATTGGGAACAGGGAGGAA. This codes for CASSIGNREE. The entire CDR3 protein reads CASSIGNREEAFF.

Ten or more counts support this clone. The read comes to an end 3 residues before the CDR3 does, leaving the germline J gene to fill in the end. The chain carries TRBV6-1 and TRBJ1-6; D possibly corresponds to TRBD1 (5 bases). Trimming removed 2 bases from V and 8 bases from J, with 13 bases in between. Germline CDR1 and CDR2: MNHNS and SASEGT. The CDR3 is 15 residues long. The sequenced CDR3 bases are TGTGCCAGCAGTGAACTGGAGGGGCGCTATTCACCC. This encodes CASSELEGRYSP. The CDR3 in full is CASSELEGRYSPLHF.

This clone has a handful of counts. The read finishes 3 residues shy of the CDR3 end, and the germline J gene is used to complete it. This sequence joins TRBV7-9 and TRBJ2-7, with a possible D match to TRBD2 (6 bases). The CDR3 is 12 residues long. Germline assignment: CDR1 SEHNR and CDR2 FQNEAQ (reference sequence). The V end was cut by 6 bases, the J end by 6 bases, with 12 bases between. The CDR3 sequence is CASSSTGGEQYF. CDR3 DNA (partial): TGTGCCAGCAGTTCAACCGGGGGCGAG.

This clone was counted many times. The sequenced fragment ends 3 residues before the CDR3 boundary, so the rest is inferred from the germline J gene. The J gene is TRBJ2-2, the V gene TRBV6-1; 7 bases match TRBD1. CDR3 length equals 15 residues. CDR1 is MNHNS and CDR2 is SASEGT in the germline V gene. Trimming cost V 7 bases and J 5 bases; bases outside gene matches: 10. The CDR3 bases that were read are TGTGCCAGCACTGAGGGACAGTTAGGGACCGGGGAG. This codes for CASTEGQLGTGE. The full CDR3 sequence reads CASTEGQLGTGELFF.

This clone was recorded a few times. The CDR3 DNA, read in part, is TGCAGTGCTAGAGTCAGGCAGGCCTACGAG. Residues: CSARVRQAYE. The whole CDR3 is CSARVRQAYEQYF. The chain employs TRBV20-1 and TRBJ2-7; D is uncertain. The CDR3 is cut off 3 residues early in the read; its end comes from the germline J gene. Trimming removed 1 base at V and 2 bases at J, with 9 bases between. Germline CDR1 is DFQATT and CDR2 is SNEGSKA (reference sequence). CDR3 size: 13 residues.

This clone was observed many times. The CDR3 end lies 3 residues beyond the end of the read and is filled in from the germline J gene. This chain connects TRBV2 to TRBJ1-5; D may be TRBD1 (5 bases). The V end was cut by 3 bases, the J end by 4 bases, with 7 bases between. The CDR3 spans 13 residues. The germline V gene has CDR1 SNHLY and CDR2 FYNNEI. The DNA read from the CDR3 is TGTGCCAGCAGTGACAGGGAGAATCAGCCC. Its translation: CASSDRENQP. In full, the CDR3 is CASSDRENQPQHF.

This clone was counted many times. Coverage ceases 3 residues before the CDR3 finishes, and the germline J gene fills in the end. V gene TRBV5-6 combines with J gene TRBJ1-2, with D possibly TRBD1 on 6 matching bases. Trimming cost V 0 bases and J 4 bases, with 13 bases left between them. Germline V gene data show CDR1 as SGHDT and CDR2 as YYEEEE. CDR3 length: 15 amino acids. The CDR3 spells CASSLVGQGTYGYTF. The DNA read from the CDR3 is TGTGCCAGCAGCTTGGTGGGCCAGGGGACCTATGGC.